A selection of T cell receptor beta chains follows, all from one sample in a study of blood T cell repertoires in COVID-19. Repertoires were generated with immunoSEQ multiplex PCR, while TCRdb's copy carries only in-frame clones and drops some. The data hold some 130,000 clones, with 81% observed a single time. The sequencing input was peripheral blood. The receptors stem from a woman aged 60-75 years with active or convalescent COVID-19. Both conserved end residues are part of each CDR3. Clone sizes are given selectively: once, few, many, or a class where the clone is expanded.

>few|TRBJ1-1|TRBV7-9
CASSLGQSNTEAFF
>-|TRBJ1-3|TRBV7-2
CASSLVQGLSGNTIYF
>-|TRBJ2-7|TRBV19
CATGDELEQYF
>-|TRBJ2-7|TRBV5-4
CASSLGTSGRAFSEQYF
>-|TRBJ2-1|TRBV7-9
CASSEGTGLGEQFF
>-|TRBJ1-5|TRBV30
CALGQGSNQPQHF
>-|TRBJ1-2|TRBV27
CASSSGGAGVRGYTF
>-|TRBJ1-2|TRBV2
CASTLLRAGYTF
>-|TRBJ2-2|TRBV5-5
CASSLGHNTGELFF
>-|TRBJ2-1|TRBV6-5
CASSKDIADEQFF